The 30 T cell receptor beta chains below were found in one sample sequenced in a study of cytomegalovirus exposure and HLA in healthy donors. The PCR used 60 Vbeta and 13 Jbeta primers. Assay: immunoSEQ multiplex PCR; the TCRdb copy retains only in-frame clones and omits some. This sample has some 110,000 clones, with under 90% found just once. The sample comprised PBMCs. Receptor source: a woman in her 30s in good health and CMV-seronegative.

The chain carries TRBV5-1 and TRBJ2-1; tentatively, D is TRBD1 (5 bases). CDR3 length: 13 residues. V gave up 2 bases and J gave up 7 bases, with 10 bases separating them. The germline V gene has CDR1 SGHRS and CDR2 YFSETQ. CDR3 residues: CASSFRAGNEQFF. The CDR3 region has the DNA TGCGCCAGCAGCTTCAGGGCTGGGAATGAGCAGTTCTTC.

The V gene is TRBV10-1, the J gene TRBJ2-3, with D possibly matching TRBD2 (6 bases). In germline, CDR1 is WNHNN, CDR2 SYGVQD (reference sequence). This CDR3 spans 13 amino acids. V dropped 0 bases and J dropped 6 bases, with 7 bases sitting between them. The DNA of the CDR3 is TGCGCCAGCAGTGAGTCGCGGGACGATACGCAGTATTTT. It encodes CASSESRDDTQYF.

This sequence joins TRBV5-1 and TRBJ1-1, with D unresolved. CDR1 and CDR2 (germline): SGHRS, YFSETQ. Between the trimmed V and J ends, which lost 1 base and 4 bases, there was a span of 8 bases. This CDR3 is built from 13 residues. CDR3 DNA sequence: TGCGCCAGCAGCTTGCGGGTCGGCACTGAAGCTTTCTTT. This codes for CASSLRVGTEAFF.

The gene calls are TRBV19 and TRBJ2-3; TRBD2 matches 7 bases. The CDR3 consists of 16 residues. The J segment lost 5 bases and the V segment lost 9 bases, leaving 17 bases of the junction unmatched. The V gene's germline CDR1 is LNHDA and CDR2 SQIVND (reference sequence). The CDR3 DNA sequence: TGTGCCAGCCCAGCTCTTTCGAGCGGGGTTGGAGATACGCAGTATTTT. Its protein product is CASPALSSGVGDTQYF. The full variable domain, in which reference TRBV19 and TRBJ2-3 provide the parts outside the CDR3, is DGGITQSPKYLFRKEGQNVTLSCEQNLNHDAMYWYRQDPGQGLRLIYYSQIVNDFQKGDIAEGYSVSREKKESFPLTVTSAQKNPTAFYLCASPALSSGVGDTQYFGPGTRLTVL.

The chain is built from TRBV6-4 and TRBJ2-1; 7 nucleotides match TRBD2. Germline V gene lookup returns CDR1 MRHNA and CDR2 SNTAGT. The CDR3 totals 15 residues. V was clipped by 8 bases and J by 3 bases; unmatched bases: 10. Written as DNA, the CDR3 is TGTGCCAGCTCGGTAGGAGGGGAGGGCTACAATGAGCAGTTCTTC. Translated: CASSVGGEGYNEQFF.

This sequence joins TRBV23-1 and TRBJ1-3; D gene uncertain. TRBV23-1 is given ORF status, its function remaining uncertain. The CDR3 covers 16 residues. V was pared by 0 bases and J by 4 bases, with 13 bases between. CDR3 DNA: TGCGCCAGCAGTCAATCACGGGGTTCTGGGGGAAACACCATATATTTT. It translates to CASSQSRGSGGNTIYF.

The gene calls are TRBV15 and TRBJ2-3; 7 nucleotides match TRBD2. J was trimmed by 0 bases and V by 0 bases; bases with no gene match: 3. Germline V gene sequence: CDR1 LNHNV, CDR2 YYDKDF (reference sequence). This CDR3 is 16 amino acids long. The chain's CDR3 is CATSRERESSTDTQYF. The CDR3, as DNA: TGTGCCACCAGCAGAGAGCGGGAGTCTAGCACAGATACGCAGTATTTT. Full variable domain (missing parts from reference TRBV15 and TRBJ2-3): DAMVIQNPRYQVTQFGKPVTLSCSQTLNHNVMYWYQQKSSQAPKLLFHYYDKDFNNEADTPDNFQSRRPNTSFCFLDIRSPGLGDTAMYLCATSRERESSTDTQYFGPGTRLTVL.

The chain carries TRBV7-9 and TRBJ2-3; D is unresolved. CDR3 size: 13 residues. The ends were cut back, 3 bases at V and 2 bases at J, with 6 bases in the middle. CDR1 SEHNR and CDR2 FQNEAQ come from the germline V gene (reference sequence). CDR3 region: CASSFQITDTQYF. As DNA, the CDR3 is TGTGCCAGCAGCTTCCAGATCACAGATACGCAGTATTTT. The full variable domain, with the rest looked up from reference TRBV7-9 and TRBJ2-3, is DTGVSQNPRHKITKRGQNVTFRCDPISEHNRLYWYRQTLGQGPEFLTYFQNEAQLEKSRLLSDRFSAERPKGSFSTLEIQRTEQGDSAMYLCASSFQITDTQYFGPGTRLTVL.

The chain uses TRBV6-5 and TRBJ2-7, with 9 bases matching TRBD2. The CDR3 totals 15 residues. Trimming cost V 7 bases and J 0 bases; bases outside gene matches: 7. Germline lookup yields CDR1 MNHEY and CDR2 SVGAGI. This CDR3 is CASTRLAAGSYEQYF. The CDR3 DNA reads TGTGCCAGCACCCGACTAGCGGCGGGCTCCTACGAGCAGTACTTC.

The chain combines TRBV2 with TRBJ2-2, with 9 nucleotides matching TRBD1. The V and J ends lost 6 bases and 6 bases, in that order; junction bases with no gene match: 5. CDR3 size: 14 residues. Germline assignment: CDR1 SNHLY and CDR2 FYNNEI. CDR3 loop: CASSGQGSAGELFF. CDR3 nucleotide sequence: TGTGCCAGCAGCGGACAGGGGAGCGCCGGGGAGCTGTTTTTT.

This clone was seen only a few times. The V call is TRBV28, the J call TRBJ2-2; perhaps TRBD2 as D (6 bases). V was cut by 3 bases and J by 4 bases, with 12 bases left in between. The length of the CDR3 is 15 residues. From germline, CDR1 is MDHEN and CDR2 SYDVKM. CDR3 bases: TGTGCCAGCAGTTTCGGGGGAACAAGCACCGGGGAGCTGTTTTTT. Translated: CASSFGGTSTGELFF.

The count of this clone is one. The chain is built from TRBV7-3 and TRBJ2-5, with D perhaps matching TRBD1 (5 bases). The germline CDR1 and CDR2 sequences are SGHTA and FQGTGA. V was trimmed by 0 bases and J by 1 base, leaving 15 bases between them. CDR3 length: 17 residues. This chain's CDR3 is CASSLTGFGAVQETQYF. In nucleotides, the CDR3 is TGTGCCAGCAGCTTAACGGGTTTTGGGGCAGTCCAAGAGACCCAGTACTTC.

The chain links TRBV6-4 to TRBJ2-3; 8 positions agree with TRBD2. Germline V gives CDR1 MRHNA, CDR2 SNTAGT. J gave up 6 bases and V 5 bases, and 4 bases lay outside the gene matches. The CDR3 runs 13 residues. CDR3 nucleotide sequence: TGTGCCAGCAGTCAGCGGGAGCGCGATACGCAGTATTTT. It encodes CASSQRERDTQYF.

The chain uses TRBV9 and TRBJ2-7; 12 bases fit TRBD2. The trim removed 4 bases at V and 4 bases at J, leaving 6 bases unmatched. The CDR3 runs 15 residues. In germline, CDR1 is SGDLS, CDR2 YYNGEE. The CDR3 nucleotides are TGTGCCAGCAGCCCTCGACTAGCGGGAGCTTACGAGCAGTACTTC. Amino acid sequence: CASSPRLAGAYEQYF.

This chain uses TRBV5-1 with TRBJ1-1; 10 bases are shared with TRBD1. The germline V gene has CDR1 SGHRS and CDR2 YFSETQ. The junction had 9 bases not matched to a gene; V was cut back by 4 bases and J by 0 bases. CDR3 size: 17 residues. This CDR3 reads CASSGGQGSWVNTEAFF. The CDR3 DNA reads TGCGCCAGCAGCGGGGGACAGGGGTCTTGGGTGAACACTGAAGCTTTCTTT.

V gene TRBV7-8 combines with J gene TRBJ1-4; D gene ambiguous. The CDR3 runs to 14 residues. Trimming removed 7 bases from V and 5 bases from J, with 14 bases in between. The germline V gene encodes CDR1 SGHVS and CDR2 FQNEAQ. The CDR3: CASMKDGGNEKLFF. The CDR3 bases are TGTGCCAGCATGAAGGACGGAGGAAATGAAAAACTGTTTTTT.

V is TRBV6-5 and J is TRBJ1-1; D gene uncertain. The V end lost 0 bases, the J end lost 0 bases, and 8 bases lay between the germline ends. Germline lookup yields CDR1 MNHEY and CDR2 SVGAGI. The CDR3 extends over 15 amino acids. The CDR3 DNA is TGTGCCAGCAGTTACTCGGCCACTATGAACACTGAAGCTTTCTTT. Encoded protein: CASSYSATMNTEAFF.

The chain employs TRBV6-1 and TRBJ1-1, with D possibly being TRBD1 (5 bases). V was cut by 3 bases and J by 10 bases, with 21 bases left in between. From germline, CDR1 is MNHNS and CDR2 SASEGT. The CDR3 is made up of 15 amino acids. The CDR3 sequence: CASSDTGTGGCAAFF. CDR3 in DNA: TGTGCCAGCAGTGATACCGGGACGGGGGGGTGTGCAGCTTTCTTT.

The J gene is TRBJ2-2, the V gene TRBV7-2; TRBD1 matches 9 bases. J gave up 5 bases and V 5 bases, and 6 bases lay outside the gene matches. The CDR3 is 15 amino acids. Per germline, CDR1 SGHTA and CDR2 FQGNSA. This CDR3 is CASSRGTGRTGELFF. CDR3 DNA sequence: TGTGCCAGCAGCCGAGGGACAGGGAGAACCGGGGAGCTGTTTTTT. The whole variable domain, remainder taken from reference TRBV7-2 and TRBJ2-2, is GAGVSQSPSNKVTEKGKDVELRCDPISGHTALYWYRQSLGQGLEFLIYFQGNSAPDKSGLPSDRFSAERTGGSVSTLTIQRTQQEDSAVYLCASSRGTGRTGELFFGEGSRLTVL.

The chain has TRBV6-4 and TRBJ2-7, with TRBD2 matching over 7 bases. V trimming: 7 bases; J trimming: 3 bases; junction bases outside the gene matches: 18. Germline lookup yields CDR1 MRHNA and CDR2 SNTAGT. The CDR3 sequence is 17 residues long. The CDR3 protein is CASTGLAVSPPSYEQYF. The CDR3 DNA reads as TGTGCCAGCACCGGGCTAGCGGTTTCGCCCCCCAGCTACGAGCAGTACTTC.

This chain joins TRBV5-6 and TRBJ1-4, with a weak D call TRBD1 (5 bases). The CDR3 is 14 residues long. Trimming pared 0 bases from V and 5 bases from J, leaving 8 bases between. The germline gives CDR1 SGHDT, CDR2 YYEEEE. CDR3: CASSLVSGNEKLFF. CDR3 bases: TGTGCCAGCAGCTTGGTCTCAGGGAATGAAAAACTGTTTTTT.

The chain is built from TRBV19 and TRBJ2-7, with 9 bases identical to TRBD2. Germline-derived CDR1 and CDR2 are LNHDA and SQIVND (reference sequence). V dropped 5 bases and J dropped 2; count of bases not matched to a gene: 7. The CDR3 is 15 amino acids. Here the CDR3 DNA reads TGTGCCAGTAGTGCGACTAGCGGTAGGGCCTACGAGCAGTACTTC. It yields the protein CASSATSGRAYEQYF.

Here the CDR3 DNA reads TGTGCCAGCAGCTTATTTACGGCCTACGAGCAGTACTTC. It codes for CASSLFTAYEQYF. The rearrangement uses TRBV11-2 and TRBJ2-7, with D unresolved. V was shortened by 2 bases and J by 2 bases, with 7 bases between the two germline ends. This CDR3 has 13 amino acids. CDR1 and CDR2 from the germline V gene are SGHAT and FQNNGV.

The chain recombines TRBV5-1 with TRBJ2-6; perhaps TRBD2 as D (5 bases). CDR3 length: 17 residues. Trimming removed 2 bases from V and 0 bases from J, with 12 bases in between. The germline gives CDR1 SGHRS, CDR2 YFSETQ. CDR3 sequence: CASSLGLSSSGANVLTF. Here the CDR3 DNA reads TGCGCCAGCAGCTTAGGACTGTCTAGCTCTGGGGCCAACGTCCTGACTTTC.

The chain has TRBV10-1 and TRBJ2-3; 9 bases agree with TRBD2. The CDR3 has 18 amino acids. The germline CDR1 and CDR2 sequences are WNHNN and SYGVQD (reference sequence). Unmatched junction bases numbered 9, after V lost 0 bases and J lost 2 bases. The CDR3 DNA follows: TGCGCCAGCAGTGAGTCGGTTGCGGGAGGGCTCTCCACAGATACGCAGTATTTT. This translates into CASSESVAGGLSTDTQYF.

A single count supports this clone. The chain uses TRBV9 and TRBJ2-7, with D perhaps matching TRBD2 (5 bases). Germline CDR1 and CDR2: SGDLS and YYNGEE. The length of the CDR3 is 14 residues. Trimming took 0 bases from V and 5 from J, leaving 12 bases between them. CDR3 amino acids: CASSVAVGSHEQYF. As DNA, the CDR3 is TGTGCCAGCAGCGTAGCCGTGGGGAGCCACGAGCAGTACTTC.

This clone has only one observation. This chain connects TRBV7-2 to TRBJ2-7; 12 bases line up with TRBD2. CDR3 length: 18 amino acids. J lost 2 bases, V lost 1 base, and 9 bases had no gene match. CDR1 and CDR2 (germline): SGHTA, FQGNSA. The CDR3, as DNA: TGTGCCAGCAGCTTAGTTGCTAGCGGGAGGGCCTCCACCTACGAGCAGTACTTC. Encoded protein: CASSLVASGRASTYEQYF.

A remark on this clone: Additional DNA sequences in this sample encode the identical CDR3. CDR3 bases: TGTGCCAGCAGTGATCCGGGACTAGCGGGAGGGCCGGGGTACGAGCAGTACTTC. Its translation is CASSDPGLAGGPGYEQYF. This rearrangement joins TRBV6-1 to TRBJ2-7, with 16 positions matching TRBD2. Germline V gene lookup returns CDR1 MNHNS and CDR2 SASEGT. Trimming at V came to 3 bases and at J to 4 bases, leaving 9 bases not matched to a gene. This CDR3 is 18 amino acids long.

V and J are TRBV19 and TRBJ1-1; weak D call: TRBD1 (5 bases). V was trimmed by 8 bases and J by 9 bases, leaving 22 bases between them. This CDR3 has 14 residues. From germline, CDR1 is LNHDA and CDR2 SQIVND (reference sequence). The CDR3 region has the DNA TGTGCCAGTCGTTCACGGGACTCCCTCGAAAAAGCTTTCTTT. This codes for CASRSRDSLEKAFF.

The chain couples TRBV28 to TRBJ1-5, with D maybe TRBD1 (5 bases). Deletions cut 3 bases from V and 0 bases from J, with 18 bases between. The CDR3 is 18 amino acids. Germline CDR1 reads MDHEN; CDR2 reads SYDVKM. In nucleotides, the CDR3 is TGTGCCAGCAGTTTTCTCCCTAGCGGGGGATATAGCAATCAGCCCCAGCATTTT. Protein: CASSFLPSGGYSNQPQHF.